This passage covers 27 T cell receptor beta chains from one sample sequenced in a study of Graves' ophthalmopathy and Graves' hyperthyroidism (dated by TCRdb to 2016 to 2019). For sequencing, an Illumina HiSeq 2000 was employed. For repertoire sequencing, TCR beta CDR3 regions were amplified from RNA transcripts. A first-round RT-PCR used HTBI primers with the Qiagen OneStep RT-PCR kit, followed by a second-round multiplex PCR, size selection and purification. In TCRdb, the public reads were trimmed at Q25 with fastp and aligned with MiXCR, with productive beta chains retained. CDR3 protein duplicates are merged, each entry listing the most common genes and DNA. Recorded for this sample are under 800,000 distinct CDR3 sequences; approximately 22% of them occurred a single time. Around 7% of the sample is held by the ten biggest clonotypes. What was sequenced was peripheral blood. These receptors all stem from a woman between 18 and 29 years old with stable Graves' hyperthyroidism. Some clones in this sample may be carry-over from other donors' samples. Donor details come from another sample of the same person, matched by shared clones.

V usage is TRBV20-1 and J usage is TRBJ2-7; D gene unclear. Germline V gives CDR1 DFQATT, CDR2 SNEGSKA (reference sequence). The germline V and J ends were trimmed by 0 bases and 3 bases, with 18 bases remaining between them. This CDR3 has 16 amino acids. The CDR3: CSARDIAWNGHYEQYF. CDR3 nucleotide sequence: TGCAGTGCTAGAGATATAGCATGGAACGGGCACTACGAGCAGTACTTC.

V and J are TRBV28 and TRBJ2-5, with 12 nucleotides matching TRBD2. The germline CDR1 and CDR2 sequences are MDHEN and SYDVKM. The V and J ends lost 3 bases and 6 bases, in that order; junction bases with no gene match: 8. The CDR3 sequence is 16 residues long. CDR3 bases: TGTGCCAGCAGTTTGAGACTAGCGGGAGAAGGGAAGACCCAGTACTTC. Encoded protein: CASSLRLAGEGKTQYF.

At least ten counts were recorded for this clonotype. The chain couples TRBV30 to TRBJ1-5, with a tentative D call TRBD1 (5 bases). Germline lookup yields CDR1 GTSNPN and CDR2 SVGIG (reference sequence). The V and J ends lost 1 base and 3 bases respectively, with 10 bases between them. The CDR3 has 14 amino acids. The CDR3 DNA follows: TGTGCCTGGAGTGGGGGGTCGTCCAATCAGCCCCAGCATTTT. Protein sequence: CAWSGGSSNQPQHF.

This clonotype was seen many times. The rearrangement joins TRBV20-1 to TRBJ2-5; 12 bases line up with TRBD2. Per the germline V gene, CDR1 is DFQATT and CDR2 is SNEGSKA (reference sequence). Trimming took 6 bases from V and 5 from J; bases not matched to a gene: 10. The CDR3 consists of 15 residues. CDR3 loop: CSARTSGGSWETQYF. In DNA, the CDR3 is TGCAGTGCGAGAACTAGCGGGGGGTCATGGGAGACCCAGTACTTC.

In its sample, this clonotype was seen a few times. The CDR3 loop is CASSLGTPSSYGYTF. CDR3 bases: TGTGCCAGCAGCTTAGGGACGCCCAGTTCCTATGGCTACACCTTC. The J gene is TRBJ1-2, the V gene TRBV7-9; D not certain. CDR1 SEHNR and CDR2 FQNEAQ come from the germline V gene (reference sequence). Trimming removed 1 base at V and 4 bases at J, with 13 bases between. The CDR3 length is 15 residues.

This clonotype was seen many times. The chain carries TRBV5-1 and TRBJ2-2; 8 bases align to TRBD2. The CDR3 runs to 15 residues. Germline CDR1 reads SGHRS; CDR2 reads YFSETQ. After removal of 4 bases from V and 8 bases from J, the junction contained 10 bases not matched to a gene. CDR3 in DNA: TGCGCCAGCAGCAATACCGCGGGAGGCGGAGGGGAGCTGTTTTTT. It specifies CASSNTAGGGGELFF. Complete variable domain (other parts from reference TRBV5-1 and TRBJ2-2): KAGVTQTPRYLIKTRGQQVTLSCSPISGHRSVSWYQQTPGQGLQFLFEYFSETQRNKGNFPGRFSGRQFSNSRSEMNVSTLELGDSALYLCASSNTAGGGGELFFGEGSRLTVL.

The V call is TRBV19, the J call TRBJ1-1; 8 nucleotides line up with TRBD1. There are 14 residues in the CDR3. Germline trimming cut 6 bases from V and 4 bases from J; bases unmatched to any gene: 7. CDR1 and CDR2 (germline): LNHDA, SQIVND (reference sequence). DNA of the CDR3: TGTGCCAGTAGCTCGACAGGGGTGGTCACTGAAGCTTTCTTT. Amino acids: CASSSTGVVTEAFF.

The chain couples TRBV20-1 to TRBJ1-2, with D possibly TRBD1 on 5 matching bases. The length of the CDR3 is 15 residues. Trimming left V 4 bases short and J 3 bases short, with 18 bases between. Germline loops: CDR1 DFQATT, CDR2 SNEGSKA (reference sequence). CDR3 sequence (DNA): TGCAGTGCTAAACCCCAGGAGGTGGGGGACTATGGCTACACCTTC. Its translation is CSAKPQEVGDYGYTF.

This clonotype has a count of ten or more. V usage is TRBV6-1 and J usage is TRBJ1-3, with a weak D call TRBD1 (6 bases). Per germline, CDR1 MNHNS and CDR2 SASEGT. The CDR3 covers 13 residues. Trimming pared 4 bases from V and 4 bases from J, leaving 8 bases between. The CDR3 loop reads CASSGTAGNTIYF. In DNA, the CDR3 is TGTGCCAGCAGTGGGACAGCCGGAAACACCATATATTTT.

This clonotype occurred a few times. The chain uses TRBV30 and TRBJ1-1, with D tentatively TRBD1 (6 bases). The germline gives CDR1 GTSNPN, CDR2 SVGIG (reference sequence). V was trimmed by 2 bases and J by 5 bases, leaving 15 bases between them. This CDR3 region has 14 residues. The CDR3 nucleotides read TGTGCCTGGAGTTGGACAGTTGAAGGTACTGAAGCTTTCTTT. This encodes CAWSWTVEGTEAFF.

As for this clonotype: No conserved phenylalanine or tryptophan is present at the end of the CDR3, so a read error is the likely explanation. The chain combines TRBV5-5 with TRBJ1-2; possible D gene TRBD1, 5 bases. The CDR3 sequence is 14 residues long. Trimming shortened V by 2 bases and J by 4 bases, and 12 bases separated the two germline ends. The germline V gene encodes CDR1 SGHKS and CDR2 YYEKEE (reference sequence). The DNA for the CDR3 is TGTGCCAGCAGCTTCCCAGGGATGGGCTATGGCTACACCTAC. It is translated as CASSFPGMGYGYTY.

Notes on this clonotype: A much larger clone sits a single nucleotide away, making a read error possible. This chain joins TRBV20-1 and TRBJ2-7; D perhaps matches TRBD1 (6 bases). CDR3 length: 13 amino acids. Germline V gene sequence: CDR1 DFQATT, CDR2 SNEGSKA (reference sequence). The CDR3 coding sequence is TGCAGTGCACCACCGGACAGCTCCTACGAGCGGTACTTC. Amino acid sequence: CSAPPDSSYERYF.

This clonotype was seen many times. The V call is TRBV6-5, the J call TRBJ1-1; TRBD1 aligns across 8 bases. The V gene end was trimmed by 0 bases and the J gene end by 6 bases; junction bases not matched to a gene: 0. Germline V gene sequence: CDR1 MNHEY, CDR2 SVGAGI. The CDR3 is 13 amino acids. CDR3 region: CASSYSTGAEAFF. Here the CDR3 DNA reads TGTGCCAGCAGTTACTCGACAGGGGCTGAAGCTTTCTTT.

The chain links TRBV2 to TRBJ2-7; TRBD1 or TRBD2 may be the D gene (5 bases each). Germline values: CDR1 SNHLY, CDR2 FYNNEI. The CDR3 runs 14 residues. Trimming removed 3 bases at V and 2 bases at J, with 11 bases between. The CDR3 DNA is TGTGCCAGCAGTGACCAGGGACCCACCTACGAGCAGTACTTC. As protein: CASSDQGPTYEQYF.

The sample holds many counts of this clonotype. This sequence joins TRBV9 and TRBJ2-5; tentatively, D is TRBD2 (5 bases). There are 13 residues in the CDR3. Trimming removed 3 bases from V and 2 bases from J, with 8 bases in between. Germline CDR1 reads SGDLS; CDR2 reads YYNGEE. The CDR3 DNA reads as TGTGCCAGCAGCGCGAGGACTCAAGAGACCCAGTACTTC. It specifies CASSARTQETQYF.

This clonotype was detected ten times or more. This chain connects TRBV4-1 to TRBJ1-2, with unresolved D. CDR1 and CDR2 from the germline V gene are MGHRA and YSYEKL. This CDR3 is built from 15 residues. Trimming removed 0 bases at V and 1 base at J, with 9 bases between. The CDR3 DNA reads TGCGCCAGCAGCCAAGATCGTGGGATTAACTATGGCTACACCTTC. Translated, it gives CASSQDRGINYGYTF.

The table lists this clonotype with many counts. The rearrangement links TRBV29-1 to TRBJ1-2; 7 positions agree with TRBD1. In germline, CDR1 is SQVTM, CDR2 ANQGSEA. The CDR3 spans 12 residues. Unmatched junction bases numbered 10, after V lost 7 bases and J lost 8 bases. CDR3 sequence: CSGATGKNGYTF. The CDR3 DNA is TGCAGCGGTGCGACAGGGAAGAACGGCTACACCTTC.

The rearrangement uses TRBV20-1 and TRBJ2-5; 7 bases are a match to TRBD1. The germline V gene has CDR1 DFQATT and CDR2 SNEGSKA (reference sequence). This CDR3 spans 14 amino acids. J was trimmed by 5 bases and V by 8 bases; bases with no gene match: 14. The CDR3 here is CSLKTPGGRETQYF. CDR3 sequence (DNA): TGCAGTCTTAAGACCCCAGGGGGAAGGGAGACCCAGTACTTC.

This clonotype was recorded at least ten times. V usage is TRBV28 and J usage is TRBJ1-1; 7 positions match TRBD1. The CDR3 is made up of 19 amino acids. V lost 1 base, J lost 2 bases, and 16 bases stayed unmatched. Germline CDR1 reads MDHEN; CDR2 reads SYDVKM. For the CDR3, the DNA is TGTGCCAGCAGTTTATTTTCCCCGGGCAGGGGGTTGAATAACACTGAAGCTTTCTTT. Protein sequence: CASSLFSPGRGLNNTEAFF.

The chain couples TRBV3-1 to TRBJ1-6; 7 bases map to TRBD1. This CDR3 contains 16 residues. The V segment lost 1 base and the J segment 5 bases; nucleotides outside the gene matches: 5. Germline V gene lookup returns CDR1 LGHDT and CDR2 YNNKEL (reference sequence). The CDR3 sequence is CASSQVGTVNNSPLHF. The CDR3 bases are TGTGCCAGCAGCCAAGTGGGGACAGTTAATAATTCACCCCTCCACTTT.

This clonotype was recorded many times. The J gene is TRBJ1-1, the V gene TRBV4-2, with 7 positions matching TRBD1. The ends lost 0 bases at V and 0 bases at J; junction bases unmatched: 4. The CDR3 is 16 amino acids. Germline V lookup: CDR1 LGHNA, CDR2 YNFKEQ. Written as DNA, the CDR3 is TGTGCCAGCAGCCAAGACCGGGGACAGATGAACACTGAAGCTTTCTTT. Protein product: CASSQDRGQMNTEAFF.

As for this clonotype: A much larger clonotype is one base distant, so this may be a read error. V gene TRBV4-1 combines with J gene TRBJ1-2, with 7 bases that match TRBD1. Per the germline V gene, CDR1 is MGHRA and CDR2 is YSYEKL. The CDR3 extends over 12 amino acids. The CDR3: CSSRGGNYGYTF. CDR3 in DNA: TGCTCCAGCAGGGGGGGGAACTATGGCTACACCTTC.

This clonotype was seen a few times. The rearrangement uses TRBV2 and TRBJ1-1; D may be TRBD1 (5 bases). The CDR3 has 14 residues. V dropped 9 bases and J dropped 2 bases, with 16 bases sitting between them. From germline, CDR1 is SNHLY and CDR2 FYNNEI. The CDR3 DNA is TGTGCCAGGACCGGGGCCGGCAGCAACACTGAAGCTTTCTTT. It codes for CARTGAGSNTEAFF. The full variable domain, with the rest looked up from reference TRBV2 and TRBJ1-1, is EPEVTQTPSHQVTQMGQEVILRCVPISNHLYFYWYRQILGQKVEFLVSFYNNEISEKSEIFDDQFSVERPDGSNFTLKIRSTKLEDSAMYFCARTGAGSNTEAFFGQGTRLTVV.

The chain links TRBV5-6 to TRBJ1-1; a weak D match, TRBD1 (6 bases). The CDR3 sequence is 14 residues long. Trimming took 0 bases from V and 6 from J, leaving 12 bases between them. Per germline, CDR1 SGHDT and CDR2 YYEEEE. The DNA for the CDR3 is TGTGCCAGCAGCTTGGCTGGAGGGGGATCTGAAGCTTTCTTT. Translated: CASSLAGGGSEAFF.

This clonotype showed up just a few times. This sequence joins TRBV12-3 or TRBV12-4 and TRBJ1-1, with D perhaps matching TRBD1 (5 bases). CDR3 size: 13 residues. V was cut by 5 bases and J by 6 bases, with 13 bases left in between. CDR3 region: CASSPMRGAEAFF. CDR3 bases: TGTGCCAGCAGTCCGATGCGAGGGGCTGAAGCTTTCTTT.

This chain connects TRBV6-1 to TRBJ1-5, with 10 bases that match TRBD1. The germline V gene encodes CDR1 MNHNS and CDR2 SASEGT. The J segment lost 6 bases and the V segment lost 6 bases, leaving 5 bases of the junction unmatched. This CDR3 region has 14 residues. The CDR3 DNA is TGTGCCAGCAGGGGGACAGGGGATGGTCAGCCCCAGCATTTT. Its protein is CASRGTGDGQPQHF.

This clonotype has ten or more counts. This chain uses TRBV6-5 with TRBJ2-7, with D possibly matching TRBD2 (5 bases). This CDR3 has 14 amino acids. Germline CDR1 MNHEY, CDR2 SVGAGI. Trimming pared 2 bases from V and 2 bases from J, leaving 10 bases between. This chain's CDR3 is CASSYGGPAYEQYF. CDR3 DNA sequence: TGTGCCAGCAGTTACGGCGGGCCCGCCTACGAGCAGTACTTC.